These 10 T cell receptor beta chains originate from one sample sequenced in a study of cytomegalovirus exposure and HLA in healthy donors. Libraries were prepared by immunoSEQ multiplex PCR; TCRdb keeps only in-frame clonotypes and omits some of them. In the table there are some 120,000 clones, 89% of which are singletons. Material: PBMCs. These receptors originate from a woman between 18 and 29 years old in good health and CMV-seronegative.

The genes are TRBV7-8 and TRBJ2-1; tentatively, D is TRBD1 (6 bases). This CDR3 contains 15 residues. Germline V gene data show CDR1 as SGHVS and CDR2 as FQNEAQ. V dropped 5 bases and J dropped 0 bases, with 11 bases sitting between them. Here the CDR3 reads CASSHDRSSYNEQFF. CDR3 sequence (DNA): TGTGCCAGCAGCCACGACAGGAGCTCCTACAATGAGCAGTTCTTC. The variable domain in full, with the rest retrieved from reference TRBV7-8 and TRBJ2-1, is GAGVSQSPRYKVAKRGQDVALRCDPISGHVSLFWYQQALGQGPEFLTYFQNEAQLDKSGLPSDRFFAERPEGSVSTLKIQRTQQEDSAVYLCASSHDRSSYNEQFFGPGTRLTVL.

The chain carries TRBV18 and TRBJ2-5, with D unresolved. Germline loops: CDR1 KGHSH, CDR2 LQKENI. CDR3 length: 13 amino acids. The ends were cut back, 6 bases at V and 2 bases at J, with 10 bases in the middle. DNA of the CDR3: TGTGCCAGCTCCCTCGAGTATCAAGAGACCCAGTACTTC. Encoded protein: CASSLEYQETQYF.

This clone was observed a single time. The V and J genes are TRBV4-2 and TRBJ2-2, with 9 positions matching TRBD2. Germline lookup yields CDR1 LGHNA and CDR2 YNFKEQ. CDR3 length: 17 amino acids. Trimming cost V 2 bases and J 0 bases; bases outside gene matches: 4. The CDR3 DNA is TGTGCCAGCAGCCAATCTCTAGCGGGACCGAACACCGGGGAGCTGTTTTTT. Amino acid sequence: CASSQSLAGPNTGELFF.

CDR3: CASSPTGGNSPLHF. The CDR3 coding sequence is TGCGCCAGCAGCCCGACAGGGGGAAATTCACCCCTCCACTTT. V and J are TRBV10-1 and TRBJ1-6; 9 positions match TRBD1. Looked up from germline, CDR1 is WNHNN and CDR2 is SYGVQD (reference sequence). V lost 6 bases and J lost 7; bases outside the gene matches: 4. This CDR3 has 14 residues.

The V call is TRBV6-5, the J call TRBJ2-1; possible D gene TRBD2, 7 bases. CDR1 and CDR2 (germline): MNHEY, SVGAGI. The CDR3 sequence is 15 residues long. Between the trimmed V and J ends, which lost 6 bases and 2 bases, there was a span of 14 bases. The CDR3 DNA follows: TGTGCCAGCAGGCTCGGGGGGCCGACCTACAATGAGCAGTTCTTC. Protein sequence: CASRLGGPTYNEQFF.

This clone was seen a handful of times. This chain joins TRBV19 and TRBJ2-1, with TRBD2 identical over 12 bases. The CDR3 runs 15 residues. The germline gives CDR1 LNHDA, CDR2 SQIVND (reference sequence). Trimming at V came to 3 bases and at J to 7 bases, leaving 4 bases not matched to a gene. The CDR3 protein is CASSMGLAGGNEQFF. CDR3 nucleotides: TGTGCCAGTAGTATGGGGCTAGCGGGAGGGAATGAGCAGTTCTTC.

The CDR3 DNA sequence: TGTGCCAGCAGCCCTGAACTAGCGGGAGGTAGATACGAGCAGTACTTC. Protein: CASSPELAGGRYEQYF. The V call is TRBV7-2, the J call TRBJ2-7; 12 positions match TRBD2. This CDR3 comprises 16 residues. J gave up 4 bases and V 5 bases, and 9 bases lay outside the gene matches. The germline V gene encodes CDR1 SGHTA and CDR2 FQGNSA.

The chain uses TRBV5-1 and TRBJ1-2; tentatively, D is TRBD1 (5 bases). The CDR3 spans 16 residues. Germline values: CDR1 SGHRS, CDR2 YFSETQ. V was trimmed by 0 bases and J by 6 bases, leaving 18 bases between them. CDR3 residues: CASSLVAGRDPHGYTF. As DNA, the CDR3 is TGCGCCAGCAGCTTGGTCGCGGGGCGCGATCCCCATGGCTACACCTTC.

This clone was counted only a few times. In DNA, the CDR3 is TGTGCCACCAGCAGAGGGTCGGGTAGTCCTGATTACGAGCAGTACGTC. Translating it yields CATSRGSGSPDYEQYV. V and J are TRBV15 and TRBJ2-7, with D uncertain. CDR3 size: 16 residues. Trimming shortened V by 1 base and J by 4 bases, and 17 bases separated the two germline ends. Germline loops: CDR1 LNHNV, CDR2 YYDKDF (reference sequence).

The chain employs TRBV28 and TRBJ1-1; TRBD1 might be the D (5 bases). With 5 bases removed from V and 5 bases from J, the gap between germline ends came to 18 bases. The CDR3 totals 15 residues. The germline CDR1 and CDR2 sequences are MDHEN and SYDVKM. The CDR3 DNA reads as TGTGCCAGCAGTCCCGCCCCCAACAGGATGACTGAAGCTTTCTTT. Its protein is CASSPAPNRMTEAFF.